The present T cell receptor beta chain was sequenced within a study of T cells in Graves' hyperthyroidism and ophthalmopathy. To note about this clonotype: Germline and junction disagree at one end, which may indicate a read error.

CDR3 length: 15 residues. The V gene's germline CDR1 is SGHRS and CDR2 YFSETQ. Authors of the study amplified TCR beta CDR3 regions from RNA transcripts. When the TCR CDR3 underwent first-round RT-PCR, the HTBI primer set was used. TCRdb called the multiplex PCR reads again in MiXCR, with one record for every CDR3 protein. Here the sample spans more than 250,000 distinct CDR3 sequences, 15% being singletons. Each diagnosis drew on symptoms, thyroxine, TRAb, thyroid ultrasound and orbital computed tomography findings. The PBMCs were sourced from fresh peripheral blood (more than 9 ml). This chain joins TRBV5-1 and TRBJ1-2; 7 positions match TRBD1. The sequence was obtained from a woman in her forties or fifties with Graves' hyperthyroidism that later progressed to Graves' ophthalmopathy. The sequenced material came from blood. The CDR3 loop reads CASSLGQGVDYGYIF. CDR3 DNA: TGCGCCAGCAGCTTGGGACAGGGCGTGGACTATGGCTACATCTTC.